This T cell receptor (beta chain) stems from a study of CD8+ T cells in alopecia areata. After isolation, RNA underwent reverse transcription to generate cDNA as the sequencing template. Some clones are missing from TCRdb's copy, which holds only in-frame ones; the method was immunoSEQ multiplex PCR. The table has hundreds of thousands of clones, 58% seen once. On this clone: Its matching antigen is unknown.

This CDR3 region has 15 residues. The V end lost 0 bases, the J end lost 7 bases, and 15 bases lay between the germline ends. The germline gives CDR1 LGHNA, CDR2 YSLEER. General study results and limits: Under tofacitinib, fewer expanded CD8+ clones appeared among the top 100 scalp clones.

The treatment denotes: oral pan-JAK inhibitor, 5-10 mg twice daily. The V call is TRBV4-3, the J call TRBJ2-5, with D perhaps matching TRBD2 (6 bases). This TCR was recovered from a human donor with alopecia areata. The sequencing here drew on CD4+ T cells sorted from blood, taken at week 24, from a patient treated with tofacitinib. This CDR3 is CASSQEASAGGTQYF. CDR3 DNA sequence: TGCGCCAGCAGCCAAGAAGCCTCAGCCGGGGGGACCCAGTACTTC.